This T cell receptor (beta chain) was recovered during a study of T-cell memory formation after mild COVID-19. Study-level findings and limits: Prior to infection, memory already included some responding clones, suggesting cross-reactive memory joined. Clones contracting across day 15 to 85 had a balanced CD4/CD8 profile; later expanding clones leaned CD4+.

Each CDR3 protein gets one entry after TCRdb re-called the 5' RACE reads with MiXCR. The sample includes 150,000 to 200,000 distinct CDR3 sequences, more than 9% of them seen just once. In regard to this clonotype: What it binds is unknown.

In germline, CDR1 is MNHEY, CDR2 SVGAGI. The CDR3 extends over 14 amino acids. V lost 6 bases and J lost 1; bases outside the gene matches: 5. Sequenced sample: PBMCs or a T cell subset sorted from them (not recorded which). This rearrangement joins TRBV6-5 to TRBJ1-1; 7 nucleotides agree with TRBD1. The sequence came from a man aged 18 to 35 who had mild COVID-19 (a few samples of this study predate the infection). Cell type and time point are not known. This chain's CDR3 is CASRGTAGNTEAFF. The CDR3 DNA reads as TGTGCCAGCAGAGGGACAGCCGGGAACACTGAAGCTTTCTTT.